This entry is about one T cell receptor (beta chain). Its antigen is undetermined. The length of the CDR3 is 16 residues. Trimming shortened V by 6 bases and J by 3 bases, and 21 bases separated the two germline ends. Germline assignment: CDR1 MDHEN and CDR2 SYDVKM. The data stem from a study of cytomegalovirus exposure and HLA in healthy donors. About the study: The 120 validation repertoires, a later analysis reported, used the same platform as the 666 first-cohort repertoires.

The table came from immunoSEQ multiplex PCR; TCRdb's copy has only in-frame clones and leaves some out. The top ten clones hold 1.5% to 2% of a sample with some 120,000 clones, 95% to 96% of them seen once. Study findings and constraints: The study listed approximately 170 cytomegalovirus-associated TCR beta chains. Rare sequences made up most TCRs, while some public TCRs were found in many donors.

The V and J genes are TRBV28 and TRBJ2-7, with D perhaps matching TRBD1 (6 bases). The clonotype was recovered from a man aged 18 to 30 in good health and CMV-seronegative. The source material was PBMCs. In DNA, the CDR3 is TGTGCCAGCAGCTTAGGAGGTGGGACATACGTCTACGAGCAGTACTTC. Translation gives CASSLGGGTYVYEQYF. Based on the CDR3 plus reference TRBV28 and TRBJ2-7, the full variable domain is DVKVTQSSRYLVKRTGEKVFLECVQDMDHENMFWYRQDPGLGLRLIYFSYDVKMKEKGDIPEGYSVSREKKERFSLILESASTNQTSMYLCASSLGGGTYVYEQYFGPGTRLTVT.